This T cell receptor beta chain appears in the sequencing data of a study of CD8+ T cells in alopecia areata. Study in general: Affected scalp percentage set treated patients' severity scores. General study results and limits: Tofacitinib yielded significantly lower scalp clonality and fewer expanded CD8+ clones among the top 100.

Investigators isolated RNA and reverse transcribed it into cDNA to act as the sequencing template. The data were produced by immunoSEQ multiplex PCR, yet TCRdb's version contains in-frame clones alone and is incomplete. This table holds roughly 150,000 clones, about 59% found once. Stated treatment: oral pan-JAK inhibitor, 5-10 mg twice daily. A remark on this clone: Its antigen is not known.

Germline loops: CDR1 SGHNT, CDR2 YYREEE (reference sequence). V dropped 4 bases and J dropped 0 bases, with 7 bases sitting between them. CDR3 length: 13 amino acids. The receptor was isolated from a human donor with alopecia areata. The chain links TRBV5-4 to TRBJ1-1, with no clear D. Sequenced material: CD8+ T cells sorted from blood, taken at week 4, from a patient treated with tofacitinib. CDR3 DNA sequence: TGTGCCAGCAGCGGCTATATGAACACTGAAGCTTTCTTT. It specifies CASSGYMNTEAFF.